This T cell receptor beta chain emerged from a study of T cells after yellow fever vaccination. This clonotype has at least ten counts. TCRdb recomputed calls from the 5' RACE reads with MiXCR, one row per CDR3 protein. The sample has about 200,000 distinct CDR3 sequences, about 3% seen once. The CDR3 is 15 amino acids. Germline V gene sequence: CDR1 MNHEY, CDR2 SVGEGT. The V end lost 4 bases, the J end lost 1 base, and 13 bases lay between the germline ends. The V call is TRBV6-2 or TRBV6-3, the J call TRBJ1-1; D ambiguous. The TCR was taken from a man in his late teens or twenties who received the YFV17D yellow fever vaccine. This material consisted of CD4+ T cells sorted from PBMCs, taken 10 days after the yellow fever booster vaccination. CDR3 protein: CASSFNGLGNTEAFF. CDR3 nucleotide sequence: TGTGCCAGCAGTTTCAATGGTTTAGGGAACACTGAAGCTTTCTTT.